The sequence of this T cell receptor (beta chain) was determined in a study of blood T cell repertoires in COVID-19. In the study overall: Material from acute and convalescent COVID-19 was sourced from the United States, Italy and Spain. T cells, B-cell-depleted T cells, or PBMCs supplied cDNA or gDNA.

After removal of 5 bases from V and 7 bases from J, the junction contained 8 bases not matched to a gene. The CDR3 runs 14 residues. Germline CDR1 reads SGDLS; CDR2 reads YYNGEE. In the original workflow: The assay estimated nucleated cells by amplifying reference gene primers. TCRdb keeps only in-frame clones here, not all; method: immunoSEQ multiplex PCR. D and trimming come from the DNA, and the V and J calls and clone size come from that table. Among about 240,000 clones listed, around 90% were seen once. The TCR originated in a woman aged 25 to 39 with acute or convalescent COVID-19. The rearrangement joins TRBV9 to TRBJ1-2; 10 nucleotides match TRBD1. Sequencing was done on a sample of peripheral blood. CDR3 sequence (DNA): TGTGCCAGCAGTGACAGGGGGCAAAAGCGTGGCTACACCTTC. Translation gives CASSDRGQKRGYTF.